This T cell receptor beta chain appears in the sequencing data of a study of T-cell reconstitution after alpha-beta-depleted transplantation in children (dated by TCRdb to about 2016). Turning to the overall study: Using TCR repertoire profiling, the study followed T-cell immune reconstitution in a quantitative way in children after TCRalphabeta/CD19-depleted allogeneic hematopoietic cell transplantation. What the study reported, not specific to this receptor: In some patients, high TCRbeta diversity at day 60 was attributed to recipient T cells and intrathymic progenitors that had survived conditioning. Hyperexpanded clone frequencies declined over subsequent months; after one year, T-cell counts and TCRbeta diversity were mostly attributed to newly produced T cells. About two months after transplant, the apparently early recovery of alphabetaT-cell counts reportedly depended on just several hundred clones that had expanded rapidly and came from non-depleted graft cells.

Receptors were amplified or captured by PCR. Sequencing instrument: Illumina HiSeq 2500. TCR library preparation used molecular barcoding, with unique molecular identifiers applied to normalize quantification of the TCRbeta repertoire. The public reads were reanalyzed by TCRdb: fastp trimming at Q25, MiXCR alignment, in-frame beta chains only. For every CDR3 protein sequence, its rows merge into one entry that carries the most common genes and DNA. The sample profile shows approximately 650,000 distinct CDR3 sequences; roughly 13% of them were found once. 0.79% of the sample is in the top ten clones. The V end loses 8 bases and the J end loses 3 bases, and a stretch of 25 bases separates them. Including cysteine and phenylalanine, the CDR3 has 17 amino acids. Of the read, only the CDR3 DNA is kept; its 51 bases are in frame from base 1. For this clonotype: Its antigen is still unknown. Per-base qualities were not stored, and no clone one base away is much larger.

This specimen's treatment or condition label, interpreted: allogeneic hematopoietic cell transplantation with graft depleted of TCRalphabeta T cells and CD19 B cells. Transplant recipients were children who received TCRalphabeta/CD19-depleted allogeneic hematopoietic cell grafts. This TCR was sampled from a girl aged 2-10 years with congenital amegakaryocytic thrombocytopenia, due to receive a stem cell transplant. The material sequenced was PBMCs, taken before TCRalphabeta/CD19-depleted stem cell transplant. This chain is built from TRBV12-3 or TRBV12-4 and TRBJ1-2; a tentative D call is TRBD1 (5 bases match). The CDR3 has the sequence CASGPLAQGGKDYGYTF. In nucleotides, the sequence is TGTGCCAGCGGTCCACTAGCCCAGGGTGGAAAGGACTATGGCTACACCTTC.